This T cell receptor (beta chain) comes out of a study of graft-versus-host responses after intestinal transplantation. Study summary: Anti-thymocyte globulin induction preceded around 3 years of tacrolimus and steroid maintenance in all recipients.

Sequencing was performed with immunoSEQ multiplex PCR; in TCRdb, only in-frame clones are kept and a portion is missing. Here the sample spans 4,300 or so clones, 25% to 30% being singletons. This clone appeared a few times. Germline assignment: CDR1 LGHNA and CDR2 YSLEER. Deletions cut 1 base from V and 0 bases from J, with 7 bases between. The CDR3 runs 16 residues. General study findings and limits: Early post-transplant HvG declines tracked with peak circulating GvH clone levels.

Stimulators, 200,000 irradiated and violet-dye-labeled cells, were plated with 200,000 CFSE-labeled responder cells. The chain joins TRBV4-3 to TRBJ1-6; D ambiguous. The sequenced sample was alloreactive CD8+ T cells from a mixed lymphocyte reaction culture, obtained before transplantation. Subset indicated: CFSE-low proliferating T cells sorted from approximately six-day pre-transplant mixed lymphocyte reaction (GvH or HvG direction). The source is a human patient who was an organ donor for intestinal transplantation. In DNA form, the CDR3 reads TGCGCCAGCAGCCAAGGAGGGAGCTCCTATAATTCACCCCTCCACTTT. It encodes CASSQGGSSYNSPLHF.